These 28 T cell receptor beta chains originate from one sample sequenced in a study of cytomegalovirus exposure and HLA in healthy donors. The PCR used 60 Vbeta and 13 Jbeta primers. The assay was immunoSEQ multiplex PCR, and TCRdb's table has in-frame clones only and misses some. The profile shows 200,000 to 250,000 clones, about 89% of them singletons. The specimen sequenced was PBMCs. All receptors come from a woman between 18 and 29 years old in good health and CMV-seronegative.

The rearrangement uses TRBV5-6 and TRBJ2-5; D uncertain. Trimming pared 2 bases from V and 2 bases from J, leaving 7 bases between. The CDR3 length is 13 residues. Germline V gene lookup returns CDR1 SGHDT and CDR2 YYEEEE. This chain's CDR3 is CASSFLEQETQYF. CDR3 coding DNA: TGTGCCAGCAGCTTTCTGGAGCAAGAGACCCAGTACTTC.

The V and J genes are TRBV4-3 and TRBJ1-2; TRBD1 matches at 7 bases. V gave up 1 base and J gave up 6 bases; unmatched junction bases: 5. Germline V gene sequence: CDR1 LGHNA, CDR2 YSLEER. This CDR3 is built from 14 residues. This chain's CDR3 is CASSQVGTVDGYTF. For the CDR3, the DNA is TGCGCCAGCAGCCAAGTAGGGACAGTAGATGGCTACACCTTC.

The chain links TRBV19 to TRBJ2-1; weak D call: TRBD2 (5 bases). This CDR3 is built from 15 residues. With 3 bases removed from V and 0 bases from J, the gap between germline ends came to 9 bases. Germline V lookup: CDR1 LNHDA, CDR2 SQIVND (reference sequence). CDR3 amino acids: CASSISAGSYNEQFF. CDR3 DNA sequence: TGTGCCAGTAGTATCTCGGCGGGCTCCTACAATGAGCAGTTCTTC.

This clone came up once. The gene calls are TRBV9 and TRBJ1-2; D is perhaps TRBD1 (5 bases). The V end was cut by 0 bases, the J end by 2 bases, with 14 bases between. CDR1 is SGDLS and CDR2 is YYNGEE in the germline V gene. The CDR3 has 16 amino acids. The CDR3 spells CASSVGAPTANYGYTF. DNA for the CDR3: TGTGCCAGCAGCGTAGGTGCTCCGACAGCCAACTATGGCTACACCTTC.

In this sample, this clone turned up once. The chain carries TRBV5-1 and TRBJ1-2; 9 bases match TRBD1. There are 13 residues in the CDR3. The V and J ends lost 0 bases and 7 bases, in that order; junction bases with no gene match: 1. CDR1 is SGHRS and CDR2 is YFSETQ in the germline V gene. CDR3 DNA sequence: TGCGCCAGCAGCTTGGACAGGGGGCCTGGCTACACCTTC. It codes for CASSLDRGPGYTF.

This clone appeared a single time. The rearrangement joins TRBV7-2 to TRBJ1-3; D ambiguous. The CDR3 runs to 14 residues. Trimming left V 2 bases short and J 1 base short, with 6 bases between. Germline V gene lookup returns CDR1 SGHTA and CDR2 FQGNSA. For the CDR3, the DNA is TGTGCCAGCAGCTTACGAGGATCTGGAAACACCATATATTTT. It is translated as CASSLRGSGNTIYF.

This clone was detected only a few times. The chain carries TRBV18 and TRBJ2-7, with D hard to call. The germline V gene encodes CDR1 KGHSH and CDR2 LQKENI. There are 15 residues in the CDR3. Trimming stripped 3 bases from V and 6 bases from J, with 18 bases between. The CDR3 sequence is CASSPSVGELSEQYF. CDR3 coding DNA: TGTGCCAGCTCACCCTCGGTGGGTGAACTATCCGAGCAGTACTTC.

The chain joins TRBV19 to TRBJ2-5; weak D call: TRBD1 (6 bases). V was pared by 4 bases and J by 5 bases, with 11 bases between. This CDR3 is built from 13 residues. Germline V CDR1 and CDR2: LNHDA, SQIVND (reference sequence). The CDR3 here is CASSTGVGETQYF. DNA of the CDR3: TGTGCCAGTAGTACAGGGGTGGGCGAGACCCAGTACTTC.

The chain links TRBV27 to TRBJ1-5; 7 positions match TRBD1. Germline V gene lookup returns CDR1 MNHEY and CDR2 SMNVEV (reference sequence). The CDR3 sequence is 19 residues long. The J segment lost 3 bases and the V segment lost 5 bases, leaving 19 bases of the junction unmatched. The CDR3 nucleotides are TGTGCCAGCAGTAAGTCCGACAGGGATGGGGCCCTTAACAATCAGCCCCAGCATTTT. Translating it yields CASSKSDRDGALNNQPQHF.

This chain uses TRBV7-2 with TRBJ2-5, with TRBD1 matching over 8 bases. V shed 1 base and J 6 bases; nucleotides not matched to a gene: 7. This CDR3 is built from 15 residues. Germline V gene lookup returns CDR1 SGHTA and CDR2 FQGNSA. CDR3 nucleotide sequence: TGTGCCAGCAGCTTAGGCAGGGGGCTTGATAAGACCCAGTACTTC. This translates into CASSLGRGLDKTQYF. The full variable domain, with the rest looked up from reference TRBV7-2 and TRBJ2-5, is GAGVSQSPSNKVTEKGKDVELRCDPISGHTALYWYRQSLGQGLEFLIYFQGNSAPDKSGLPSDRFSAERTGGSVSTLTIQRTQQEDSAVYLCASSLGRGLDKTQYFGPGTRLLVL.

This chain uses TRBV2 with TRBJ2-7; 10 bases are a match to TRBD2. The J segment lost 6 bases and the V segment lost 6 bases, leaving 8 bases of the junction unmatched. This CDR3 has 14 amino acids. Germline loops: CDR1 SNHLY, CDR2 FYNNEI. Here the CDR3 reads CASSLAGDGLEQYF. In DNA, the CDR3 is TGTGCCAGCAGCCTAGCGGGAGACGGGCTCGAGCAGTACTTC. The full variable domain, in which reference TRBV2 and TRBJ2-7 provide the parts outside the CDR3, is EPEVTQTPSHQVTQMGQEVILRCVPISNHLYFYWYRQILGQKVEFLVSFYNNEISEKSEIFDDQFSVERPDGSNFTLKIRSTKLEDSAMYFCASSLAGDGLEQYFGPGTRLTVT.

The J gene is TRBJ1-1, the V gene TRBV19, with D possibly matching TRBD1 (6 bases). The germline V and J ends were trimmed by 2 bases and 6 bases, with 7 bases remaining between them. Germline V gives CDR1 LNHDA, CDR2 SQIVND (reference sequence). The CDR3 is made up of 12 amino acids. The CDR3 protein is CASSISGAEAFF. CDR3 sequence (DNA): TGTGCCAGTAGTATATCAGGGGCTGAAGCTTTCTTT.

The chain recombines TRBV5-1 with TRBJ1-2; D unclear. The CDR3 extends over 14 amino acids. The V gene lost 4 bases and the J gene lost 13 bases, with 23 bases spanning the gap. Germline assignment: CDR1 SGHRS and CDR2 YFSETQ. The CDR3 reads CASSLAGGPPTGTF. Written as DNA, the CDR3 is TGCGCCAGCAGCCTCGCAGGCGGGCCTCCAACGGGCACCTTC.

J is TRBJ1-2 and V is TRBV20-1; 7 positions match TRBD1. Germline V gene lookup returns CDR1 DFQATT and CDR2 SNEGSKA (reference sequence). The CDR3 has 11 amino acids. The CDR3, as DNA: TGCACGACCGGGACAGATAATGGCTACACCTTC. Amino acids: CTTGTDNGYTF.

This chain links TRBV5-1 with TRBJ2-2; D is ambiguous. This CDR3 is built from 12 residues. Germline V gene data show CDR1 as SGHRS and CDR2 as YFSETQ. Trimming removed 0 bases from V and 7 bases from J, with 4 bases in between. DNA for the CDR3: TGCGCCAGCAGCTTGGGCGACGGGGAGCTGTTTTTT. This sequence encodes CASSLGDGELFF.

The genes are TRBV7-9 and TRBJ2-3; 7 nucleotides line up with TRBD2. Per the germline V gene, CDR1 is SEHNR and CDR2 is FQNEAQ (reference sequence). The V and J ends lost 4 bases and 4 bases, in that order; junction bases with no gene match: 20. This CDR3 has 19 residues. CDR3 nucleotide sequence: TGTGCCAGCAGCTCAGGGATGGCTGGCGGGAGTTCGGGCGCAGATACGCAGTATTTT. Translated: CASSSGMAGGSSGADTQYF.

V gene TRBV6-1 combines with J gene TRBJ1-1; TRBD1 agrees at 9 bases. The CDR3 length is 13 residues. Germline V CDR1 and CDR2: MNHNS, SASEGT. Trimming at V came to 7 bases and at J to 5 bases, leaving 5 bases not matched to a gene. The CDR3 DNA reads as TGTGCCAGCAACAGGGGGCTGATTACTGAAGCTTTCTTT. It encodes CASNRGLITEAFF.

The chain employs TRBV20-1 and TRBJ1-1; D is ambiguous. The germline gives CDR1 DFQATT, CDR2 SNEGSKA (reference sequence). V was shortened by 3 bases and J by 10 bases, with 9 bases between the two germline ends. The CDR3 spans 10 residues. Written as DNA, the CDR3 is TGCAGTGCTAGTAATCCTTCAGCTTTCTTT. Its translation: CSASNPSAFF.

The rearrangement uses TRBV11-3 and TRBJ1-5, with 8 bases fitting TRBD1. J was trimmed by 4 bases and V by 11 bases; bases with no gene match: 10. The CDR3 runs to 14 residues. In germline, CDR1 is SGHNT, CDR2 YENEEA. The CDR3 DNA follows: TGTGCCTCCAGGGGGCAGGGGGGGAATCAGCCCCAGCATTTT. Translated: CASRGQGGNQPQHF.

The chain joins TRBV7-3 to TRBJ2-7; 9 nucleotides align to TRBD2. The CDR3 runs to 19 residues. Germline V gene data show CDR1 as SGHTA and CDR2 as FQGTGA. V lost 5 bases to trimming and J lost 6 bases; unmatched junction nucleotides: 23. CDR3 sequence reads: CASSPNSLRSSGAPVEQYF. CDR3 coding DNA: TGTGCCAGCAGCCCGAACAGTCTAAGATCTAGCGGGGCTCCCGTCGAGCAGTACTTC.

The rearrangement joins TRBV6-1 to TRBJ2-2, with 11 bases fitting TRBD1. V was pared by 4 bases and J by 5 bases, with 6 bases of the junction left unmatched. Germline V gene sequence: CDR1 MNHNS, CDR2 SASEGT. This CDR3 region has 16 residues. The CDR3 DNA sequence: TGTGCCAGCAGTGGGACAGGGGGCCCCCGGACCGGGGAGCTGTTTTTT. It translates to CASSGTGGPRTGELFF.

This sequence joins TRBV27 and TRBJ2-1; possibly TRBD1 for D (5 bases). Germline-derived CDR1 and CDR2 are MNHEY and SMNVEV (reference sequence). The CDR3 is 14 residues long. The V gene lost 3 bases and the J gene lost 1 base, with 7 bases spanning the gap. The CDR3 DNA reads TGTGCCAGCAGTTTCCAGGGTTCCTACAATGAGCAGTTCTTC. Protein sequence: CASSFQGSYNEQFF.

This rearrangement joins TRBV5-1 to TRBJ1-1, with D perhaps TRBD1 (6 bases). From germline, CDR1 is SGHRS and CDR2 YFSETQ. Between the trimmed V and J ends, which lost 1 base and 6 bases, there was a span of 16 bases. The CDR3 is 15 residues long. In DNA, the CDR3 is TGCGCCAGCAGCTTGAACGCAGGGTCAGGGGCTGAAGCTTTCTTT. It encodes CASSLNAGSGAEAFF.

The chain uses TRBV7-9 and TRBJ1-1; no clear D. This CDR3 contains 13 residues. The V end was cut by 5 bases, the J end by 4 bases, with 11 bases between. Germline CDR1 and CDR2: SEHNR and FQNEAQ (reference sequence). The CDR3 DNA reads as TGTGCCAGCAGCCCCTCGGGGAGCACTGAAGCTTTCTTT. Protein sequence: CASSPSGSTEAFF.

In this sample, this clone turned up once. The CDR3 loop reads CASSPPTGTYGYTF. CDR3 in DNA: TGTGCCAGCTCACCACCGACAGGGACCTATGGCTACACCTTC. This chain joins TRBV18 and TRBJ1-2, with 7 bases identical to TRBD1. CDR1 KGHSH and CDR2 LQKENI come from the germline V gene. Trimming took 0 bases from V and 4 from J; bases not matched to a gene: 2. This CDR3 has 14 amino acids.

The V call is TRBV18, the J call TRBJ2-3; D gene ambiguous. This CDR3 region has 12 residues. The germline CDR1 and CDR2 sequences are KGHSH and LQKENI. V was shortened by 5 bases and J by 2 bases, with 5 bases between the two germline ends. CDR3 region: CASSFITDTQYF. CDR3 bases: TGTGCCAGCTCATTCATCACAGATACGCAGTATTTT.

The chain couples TRBV7-2 to TRBJ2-7; TRBD2 aligns across 8 bases. V dropped 6 bases and J dropped 3; count of bases not matched to a gene: 7. CDR3 length equals 14 residues. Germline V lookup: CDR1 SGHTA, CDR2 FQGNSA. Written as DNA, the CDR3 is TGTGCCAGCAGATCCGGGGGGGCCGTCTACGAGCAGTACTTC. Its protein product is CASRSGGAVYEQYF.

The CDR3 DNA reads as TGTGCCACGGACAGGGGTTACACCGGGGAGCTGTTTTTT. Encoded protein: CATDRGYTGELFF. The rearrangement links TRBV30 to TRBJ2-2; 9 bases align to TRBD1. Trimming at V came to 8 bases and at J to 3 bases, leaving 4 bases not matched to a gene. The CDR3 extends over 13 amino acids. Germline V gene lookup returns CDR1 GTSNPN and CDR2 SVGIG (reference sequence). The full variable domain, completed using reference TRBV30 and TRBJ2-2, is SQTIHQWPATLVQPVGSPLSLECTVEGTSNPNLYWYRQAAGRGLQLLFYSVGIGQISSEVPQNLSASRPQDRQFILSSKKLLLSDSGFYLCATDRGYTGELFFGEGSRLTVL.